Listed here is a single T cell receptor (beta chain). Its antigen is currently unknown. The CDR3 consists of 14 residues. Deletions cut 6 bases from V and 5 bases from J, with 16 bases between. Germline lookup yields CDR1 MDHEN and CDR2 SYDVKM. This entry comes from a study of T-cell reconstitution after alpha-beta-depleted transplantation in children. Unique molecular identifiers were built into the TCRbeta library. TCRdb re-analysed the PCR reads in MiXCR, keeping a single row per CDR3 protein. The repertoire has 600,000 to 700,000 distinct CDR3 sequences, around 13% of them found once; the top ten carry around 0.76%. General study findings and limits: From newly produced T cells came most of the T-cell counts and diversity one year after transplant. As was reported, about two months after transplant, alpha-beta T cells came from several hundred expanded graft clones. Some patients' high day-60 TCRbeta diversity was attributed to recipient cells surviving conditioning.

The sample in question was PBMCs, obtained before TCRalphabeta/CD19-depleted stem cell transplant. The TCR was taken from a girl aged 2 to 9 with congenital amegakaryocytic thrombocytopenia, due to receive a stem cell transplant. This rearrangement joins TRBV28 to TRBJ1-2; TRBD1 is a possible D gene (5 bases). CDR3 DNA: TGTGCCAGCAGCTTCGGGGGGGAAGGGTATGGCTACACCTTC. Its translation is CASSFGGEGYGYTF.